Sequencing of this T cell receptor beta chain was carried out in a study of shared clonotypes between healthy human individuals. Concerning this clone: The sample has other DNA sequences that encode this CDR3 too.

TCRdb keeps only in-frame clones here, not all; method: immunoSEQ multiplex PCR. The top ten clones hold 1.2% to 1.5% of a sample with about a million clones, under 80% of them seen once. The sample was memory CD4+ T cells sorted from blood. Sample subset: CD45RA-negative fraction. The sequence was obtained from a man aged 18 to 30 in good health.

CDR3 in DNA: TGCGCCAGCAGCTCGACAGGGCCCTCCTACGAGCAGTACTTC. It encodes CASSSTGPSYEQYF. The chain uses TRBV5-1 and TRBJ2-7; 7 positions match TRBD1. The CDR3 extends over 14 amino acids. CDR1 is SGHRS, CDR2 YFSETQ, per germline. The trim removed 3 bases at V and 0 bases at J, leaving 3 bases unmatched.